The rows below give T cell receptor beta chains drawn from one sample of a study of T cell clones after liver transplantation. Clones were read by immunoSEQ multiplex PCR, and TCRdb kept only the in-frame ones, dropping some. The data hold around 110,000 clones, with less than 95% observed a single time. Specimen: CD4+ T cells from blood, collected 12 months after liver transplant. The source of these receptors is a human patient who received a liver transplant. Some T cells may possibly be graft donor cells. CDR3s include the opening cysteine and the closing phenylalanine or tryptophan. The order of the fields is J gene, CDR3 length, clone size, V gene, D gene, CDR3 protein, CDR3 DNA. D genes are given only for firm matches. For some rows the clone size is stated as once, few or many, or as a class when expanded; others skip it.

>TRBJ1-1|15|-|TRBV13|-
CASSFRRGTNTEAFF
TGTGCCAGCAGCTTCAGGCGAGGGACTAATACTGAAGCTTTCTTT
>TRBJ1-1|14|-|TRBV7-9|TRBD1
CASSPLTGQLEAFF
TGTGCCAGCAGCCCGTTAACGGGACAGCTTGAAGCTTTCTTT
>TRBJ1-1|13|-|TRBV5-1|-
CASSQTVYTEAFF
TGCGCCAGCAGCCAGACAGTTTACACTGAAGCTTTCTTT
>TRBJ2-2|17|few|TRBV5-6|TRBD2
CASGTSGSGANTGELFF
TGTGCCAGTGGGACTAGCGGGAGTGGAGCGAACACCGGGGAGCTGTTTTTT
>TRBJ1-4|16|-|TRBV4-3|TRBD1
CASSQDPTGAYEKLFF
TGCGCCAGCAGCCAAGATCCTACAGGGGCGTATGAAAAACTGTTTTTT
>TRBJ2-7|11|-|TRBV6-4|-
CASSVGGEQYF
TGTGCCAGCAGTGTAGGAGGCGAGCAGTACTTC
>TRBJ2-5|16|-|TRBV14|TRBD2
CASSPGLAGGPRTQYF
TGTGCCAGCAGCCCGGGGTTAGCGGGAGGTCCAAGGACCCAGTACTTC
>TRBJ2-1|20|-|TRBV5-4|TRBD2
CASSSYRTERLAEFYNEQFF
TGTGCCAGCAGCTCCTACCGGACAGAGAGACTAGCGGAATTTTACAATGAGCAGTTCTTC
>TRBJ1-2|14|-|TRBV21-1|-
CASSITGRRYGYTF
TGTGCCAGCAGCATCACGGGACGTCGCTATGGCTACACCTTC
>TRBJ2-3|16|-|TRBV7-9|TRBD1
CASRVRGDRDKDTQYF
TGTGCCAGCAGGGTGCGAGGGGACAGAGATAAAGATACGCAGTATTTT
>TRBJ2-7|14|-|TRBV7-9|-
CASSFDGTTYEQYF
TGTGCCAGCAGCTTTGACGGGACAACCTACGAGCAGTACTTC
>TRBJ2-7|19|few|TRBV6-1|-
CASSEALQSFNPYSYEQYF
TGTGCCAGCAGTGAAGCGCTTCAGAGCTTCAACCCCTACTCCTACGAGCAGTACTTC
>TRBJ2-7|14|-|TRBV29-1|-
CSAGDRRNVGEQYF
TGCAGCGCGGGGGACAGAAGGAATGTGGGCGAGCAGTACTTC
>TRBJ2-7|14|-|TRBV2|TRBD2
CASSELAGEAEQYF
TGTGCCAGCAGTGAACTAGCGGGAGAAGCCGAGCAGTACTTC
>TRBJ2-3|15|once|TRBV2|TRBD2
CASSPVAGGSDTQYF
TGTGCCAGCAGTCCAGTCGCGGGAGGTTCAGATACGCAGTATTTT
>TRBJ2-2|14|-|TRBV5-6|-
CASRIGVATGELFF
TGTGCCAGCAGAATAGGGGTGGCCACCGGGGAGCTGTTTTTT
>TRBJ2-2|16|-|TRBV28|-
CASSLGGRRNTGELFF
TGTGCCAGCAGTTTGGGCGGCAGGCGAAACACCGGGGAGCTGTTTTTT
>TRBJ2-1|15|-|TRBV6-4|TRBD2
CASREGGSWIYEQFF
TGTGCCAGCAGGGAGGGCGGGAGTTGGATATATGAGCAGTTCTTC
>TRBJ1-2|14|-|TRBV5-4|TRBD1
CASSPGQGIDGYTF
TGTGCCAGCAGCCCCGGACAGGGAATCGATGGCTACACCTTC
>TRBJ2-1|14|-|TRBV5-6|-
CASSSRRGQVKQFF
TGTGCCAGCAGCTCCCGCCGGGGTCAGGTTAAGCAGTTCTTC
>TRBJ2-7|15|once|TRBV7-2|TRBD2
CASSARTSANYEQYF
TGTGCCAGCAGCGCACGGACTAGCGCGAACTACGAGCAGTACTTC
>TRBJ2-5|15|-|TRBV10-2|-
CASSEGRKSGETQYF
TGCGCCAGCTCAGAGGGGCGGAAGAGCGGAGAGACCCAGTACTTC
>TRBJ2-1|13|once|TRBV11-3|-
CASSGGTYNEQFF
TGTGCCAGCAGCGGGGGAACCTACAATGAGCAGTTCTTC
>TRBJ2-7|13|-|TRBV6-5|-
CASRRDNTYEQYF
TGTGCCAGCAGACGGGACAATACCTACGAGCAGTACTTC